This T cell receptor beta chain was recovered during a study of T cell responses to AZD1222 COVID-19 vaccine. Regarding this clone: Its target is unknown.

Broader study findings: Spike-specific TCR breadth and depth both grew after two AZD1222 doses. Repertoire sampling was restricted to post-peak T cell response timepoints. It should be noted that donors were predominantly white British and more often female, and clonal diversity was possibly underestimated. Of spike-specific TCRs, nearly half reportedly target regions left unmutated in variants.

Measured with immunoSEQ multiplex PCR; TCRdb has only the in-frame clones, and not every one. This sample has some 79,000 clones, with roughly 85% found just once. The CDR3 contains 18 residues. CDR1 is SGHNT and CDR2 is YENEEA in the germline V gene. The V end was cut by 5 bases, the J end by 0 bases, with 19 bases between. The input for sequencing was peripheral blood, taken 28 days after the second AZD1222 dose. The sequence came from an adult who received the AZD1222 COVID-19 vaccine. This rearrangement joins TRBV11-3 to TRBJ1-4; D not resolved. The CDR3 region is CASSPPPTTVATNEKLFF. CDR3 DNA sequence: TGTGCCAGCAGCCCCCCTCCGACAACCGTTGCAACTAATGAAAAACTGTTTTTT.